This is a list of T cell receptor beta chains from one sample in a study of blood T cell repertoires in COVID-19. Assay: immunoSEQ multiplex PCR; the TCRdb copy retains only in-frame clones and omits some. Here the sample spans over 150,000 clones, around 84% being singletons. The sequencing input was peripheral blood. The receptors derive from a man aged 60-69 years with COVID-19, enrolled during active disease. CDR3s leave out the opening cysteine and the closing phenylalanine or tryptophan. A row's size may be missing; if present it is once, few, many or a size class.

ASSPGAGQGAQSYT | TRBV5-4 | NA | TRBJ1-2
ASSVASQSYGYT | TRBV9 | NA | TRBJ1-2
ASSTKGDSLHYGYT | TRBV19 | NA | TRBJ1-2
ASSSSGVPLSGNTIY | TRBV7-2 | NA | TRBJ1-3
ASSESLWATDTQY | TRBV25-1 | NA | TRBJ2-3
ASSLGTGTLNTEAF | TRBV11-3 | NA | TRBJ1-1
ASSQQVSYGYT | TRBV14 | NA | TRBJ1-2
SASPTVYGYT | TRBV20-1 | NA | TRBJ1-2
ASSPGQGLNTEAF | TRBV13 | NA | TRBJ1-1
ASGVGQGWYEQY | TRBV2 | NA | TRBJ2-7
ASSSYSGTSGSSRF | TRBV3-1/TRBV3-2 | NA | TRBJ2-1
SVGDRGGSTEAF | TRBV29-1 | NA | TRBJ1-1
ASSLSSRTGSHEQY | TRBV27 | NA | TRBJ2-7
ASSALRGQKETQY | TRBV4-1 | NA | TRBJ2-5
ASSGLTGSSGANVLT | TRBV25-1 | NA | TRBJ2-6
ASRQERRGGTGELF | TRBV11-3 | NA | TRBJ2-2
ASSSGRTAYEQY | TRBV6-2/TRBV6-3 | NA | NA
ASSPSVWGQGTEAF | TRBV7-2 | NA | TRBJ1-1
ASSVEQERTEAF | TRBV9 | once | TRBJ1-1
AKVLCGLAGSRGSTDTQY | TRBV27 | once | TRBJ2-3
ASSLQSNYGYT | TRBV5-8 | NA | TRBJ1-2
ASRQMGPGNTIY | TRBV14 | NA | TRBJ1-3
ASSPGQRFRRFEAF | TRBV19 | NA | TRBJ1-1
ATSPGTGSYEQY | TRBV24-1 | NA | TRBJ2-7
ADRGDYGYT | TRBV28 | NA | TRBJ1-2
ASSLEGLLENTEAF | TRBV11-1 | NA | TRBJ1-1
ASSVDSGREEQF | TRBV9 | NA | TRBJ2-1
SATGQVEAF | TRBV20-1 | NA | TRBJ1-1
ASSSQGVPGANVLT | TRBV7-2 | NA | TRBJ2-6
ASSPSGRALEQF | TRBV3-1/TRBV3-2 | NA | TRBJ2-1
ASSQLADVFTGELF | TRBV5-1 | NA | TRBJ2-2
AWSARGVLTEAF | TRBV30 | NA | TRBJ1-1
ASRGQVGSYNEQF | TRBV7-2 | NA | TRBJ2-1
ASSLGAGSNTIY | TRBV7-7 | NA | TRBJ1-3
ASKLQETQY | TRBV2 | NA | TRBJ2-5
ASSQELQGVDEQY | TRBV4-1 | NA | TRBJ2-7
ASSTTDKNTQY | TRBV19 | few | TRBJ2-3
ASSLRPSSYEQY | TRBV7-8 | NA | TRBJ2-7
ASSLGPSGANVLT | TRBV11-1 | once | TRBJ2-6
ASSPPRATDTQY | TRBV18 | NA | TRBJ2-3
ASSQNRATDTQY | TRBV7-8 | NA | TRBJ2-3
ASNRSGGPAGELF | TRBV6-5 | NA | TRBJ2-2
ASSPGQEYYGYT | TRBV7-2 | NA | TRBJ1-2
ASSLIPGLAGYNEQF | TRBV5-4 | NA | TRBJ2-1
ASSPVGQGLEQY | TRBV14 | NA | TRBJ2-7
ASSPASSGGAYEQF | TRBV4-3 | NA | TRBJ2-1
ASSDNARIYGYT | TRBV2 | NA | TRBJ1-2
ASSRGGLSNEKLF | TRBV27 | NA | TRBJ1-4
ASSLVAGWNYGYT | TRBV7-9 | NA | TRBJ1-2
ASSEEGGASTEQY | TRBV2 | once | TRBJ2-7
ASSPDQGAATYEQY | TRBV5-4 | NA | TRBJ2-7
ASSLARFGDRGNSPLH | TRBV7-8 | NA | TRBJ1-6
ASGPPRRDYNEQF | TRBV12-5 | NA | TRBJ2-1
ASSRTGGGGELF | TRBV7-3 | NA | TRBJ2-2
ATRGQGASETQY | TRBV24-1 | NA | TRBJ2-5
ASSLSIRGDEQY | TRBV27 | NA | TRBJ2-7
ASTTTDSSGNTIY | TRBV5-8 | NA | TRBJ1-3
ASSTTTDLSGNTIY | TRBV6-2/TRBV6-3 | NA | TRBJ1-3
ATSRDISSGFYEQY | TRBV15 | NA | TRBJ2-7